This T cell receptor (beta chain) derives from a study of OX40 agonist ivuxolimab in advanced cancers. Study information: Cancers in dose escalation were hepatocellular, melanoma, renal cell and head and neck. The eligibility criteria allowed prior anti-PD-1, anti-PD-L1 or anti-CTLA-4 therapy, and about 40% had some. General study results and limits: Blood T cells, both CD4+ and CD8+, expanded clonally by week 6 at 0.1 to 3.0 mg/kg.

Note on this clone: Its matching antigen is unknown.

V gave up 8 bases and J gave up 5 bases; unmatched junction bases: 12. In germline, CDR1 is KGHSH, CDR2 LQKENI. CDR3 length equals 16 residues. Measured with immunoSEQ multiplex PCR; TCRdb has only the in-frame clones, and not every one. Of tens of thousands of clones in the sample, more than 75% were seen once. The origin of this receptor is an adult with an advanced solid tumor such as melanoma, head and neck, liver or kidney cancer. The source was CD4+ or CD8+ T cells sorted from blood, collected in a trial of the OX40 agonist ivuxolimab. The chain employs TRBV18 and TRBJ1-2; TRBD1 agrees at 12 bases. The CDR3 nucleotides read TGTGCCAGCACCCCCCCCGGGACAGGGGGCGGGTATGGCTACACCTTC. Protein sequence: CASTPPGTGGGYGYTF.